These 30 T cell receptor beta chains were all obtained from the same sample, sequenced in a study of OX40 agonist ivuxolimab in advanced cancers. Produced via immunoSEQ multiplex PCR; TCRdb's table is partial and in-frame only. Of about 84,000 clones detected, around nine tenths appear once; the ten largest clones hold around 0.18%. Material: CD4+ or CD8+ T cells sorted from blood, obtained in a trial of the OX40 agonist ivuxolimab. These receptors all come from an adult with an advanced solid tumor such as melanoma, head and neck, liver or kidney cancer.

The chain is built from TRBV7-9 and TRBJ2-7; 11 bases line up with TRBD1. CDR1 and CDR2 from the germline V gene are SEHNR and FQNEAQ (reference sequence). The CDR3 contains 17 residues. After removal of 1 base from V and 0 bases from J, the junction contained 5 bases not matched to a gene. The CDR3 region has the DNA TGTGCCAGCAGCTTAGGCCCGGGACAGGGGGACTCCTACGAGCAGTACTTC. Translated: CASSLGPGQGDSYEQYF.

The J gene is TRBJ2-2, the V gene TRBV10-1; TRBD2 matches 11 bases. CDR1 is WNHNN and CDR2 is SYGVQD in the germline V gene (reference sequence). This CDR3 comprises 17 residues. J was trimmed by 1 base and V by 5 bases; bases with no gene match: 6. CDR3 amino acids: CASSKGLAAWNTGELFF. The CDR3 DNA is TGCGCCAGCAGTAAGGGACTAGCGGCTTGGAACACCGGGGAGCTGTTTTTT.

The V gene is TRBV11-2, the J gene TRBJ2-1; 7 bases line up with TRBD2. This CDR3 spans 17 amino acids. Germline lookup yields CDR1 SGHAT and CDR2 FQNNGV. V was clipped by 1 base and J by 0 bases; unmatched bases: 6. Written as DNA, the CDR3 is TGTGCCAGCAGCTTAGGGGGAGGGATTAGCTCCTACAATGAGCAGTTCTTC. Its protein is CASSLGGGISSYNEQFF.

A word on this clone: This sample includes further DNA sequences coding for the same CDR3. This chain uses TRBV5-1 with TRBJ2-3; D not resolved. Germline CDR1 is SGHRS and CDR2 is YFSETQ. Trimming took 0 bases from V and 6 from J, leaving 5 bases between them. This CDR3 region has 12 residues. In DNA, the CDR3 is TGCGCCAGCAGCTTGGTGGGGGATACGCAGTATTTT. Amino acids: CASSLVGDTQYF.

V gene TRBV7-9 combines with J gene TRBJ2-2, with 7 bases matching TRBD1. Trimming at V came to 6 bases and at J to 5 bases, leaving 6 bases not matched to a gene. The CDR3 has 14 residues. Per the germline V gene, CDR1 is SEHNR and CDR2 is FQNEAQ (reference sequence). The CDR3: CASRESGGTGELFF. In DNA form, the CDR3 reads TGTGCCAGCAGGGAATCAGGGGGTACCGGGGAGCTGTTTTTT.

This chain uses TRBV10-3 with TRBJ2-3; 7 bases are a match to TRBD2. Germline CDR1 is ENHRY and CDR2 is SYGVKD. CDR3 size: 12 residues. This chain's CDR3 is CAIGGFTDTQYF. In nucleotides, the CDR3 is TGTGCAATCGGGGGGTTCACAGATACGCAGTATTTT.

The chain has TRBV11-2 and TRBJ2-1, with TRBD2 as a possible D gene (6 bases). Per the germline V gene, CDR1 is SGHAT and CDR2 is FQNNGV. The CDR3 totals 16 residues. The V and J ends lost 5 bases and 9 bases respectively, with 23 bases between them. The DNA of the CDR3 is TGTGCCAGCAGCGGGGTCCGCGGGATGGGACCAGGTGAGCAGTTCTTC. It translates to CASSGVRGMGPGEQFF.

This chain uses TRBV6-1 with TRBJ2-7; D gene uncertain. The CDR3 has 11 amino acids. V dropped 7 bases and J dropped 6 bases, with 10 bases sitting between them. Germline CDR1 and CDR2: MNHNS and SASEGT. The chain's CDR3 is CASTYGGEQYF. The CDR3 DNA sequence: TGTGCCAGCACCTATGGTGGCGAGCAGTACTTC.

The chain carries TRBV11-2 and TRBJ2-1; no clear D gene. V was shortened by 1 base and J by 8 bases, with 12 bases between the two germline ends. The CDR3 runs to 14 residues. The germline CDR1 and CDR2 sequences are SGHAT and FQNNGV. The CDR3 protein is CASSLVFRDHEQFF. The CDR3 DNA reads as TGTGCCAGCAGCTTAGTTTTTAGAGACCATGAGCAGTTCTTC.

This clone was observed once. The chain couples TRBV6-1 to TRBJ2-5; TRBD1 agrees at 9 bases. The CDR3 totals 13 residues. J lost 3 bases, V lost 6 bases, and 2 bases had no gene match. Looked up from germline, CDR1 is MNHNS and CDR2 is SASEGT. The CDR3 protein is CASRGTGKETQYF. The DNA of the CDR3 is TGTGCCAGCAGGGGGACAGGGAAAGAGACCCAGTACTTC.

As DNA, the CDR3 is TGTGCCAGCAGTGGGTCGGTAGATAATTCACCCCTCCACTTT. Its translation: CASSGSVDNSPLHF. The chain uses TRBV25-1 and TRBJ1-6, with D unclear. V lost 4 bases and J 5 bases, leaving 9 bases between the germline ends. Germline lookup yields CDR1 MGHDK and CDR2 SYGVNS. There are 14 residues in the CDR3.

V gene TRBV29-1 combines with J gene TRBJ2-1; 11 bases align to TRBD2. CDR3 length equals 15 residues. V lost 5 bases to trimming and J lost 8 bases; unmatched junction nucleotides: 11. Germline V gene data show CDR1 as SQVTM and CDR2 as ANQGSEA. CDR3 sequence reads: CSVPLLAGDWDEQFF. CDR3 coding DNA: TGCAGCGTTCCTCTACTAGCGGGGGATTGGGATGAGCAGTTCTTC.

This clone has only one observation. V usage is TRBV28 and J usage is TRBJ2-1; D is undetermined. V was trimmed by 6 bases and J by 7 bases, leaving 7 bases between them. Germline CDR1 MDHEN, CDR2 SYDVKM. The CDR3 extends over 11 amino acids. The CDR3 here is CASSKLNEQFF. As DNA, the CDR3 is TGTGCCAGCAGCAAGTTGAATGAGCAGTTCTTC.

V usage is TRBV21-1 and J usage is TRBJ2-7; the table names TRBD1, a call not compared with the DNA. TRBV21-1 is listed as a pseudogene. The CDR3 is made up of 15 amino acids. The CDR3 DNA sequence: TGTGCCAGCAGCAAAGCCGGGACAGGTAAAGCCGAGCAGTACTTC. Translation: CASSKAGTGKAEQYF.

The chain employs TRBV2 and TRBJ1-2; 7 bases agree with TRBD1. This CDR3 spans 13 amino acids. V was pared by 6 bases and J by 7 bases, with 8 bases of the junction left unmatched. Germline assignment: CDR1 SNHLY and CDR2 FYNNEI. The CDR3 reads CASRPPGQSGYTF. The CDR3 nucleotides read TGTGCCAGCAGACCCCCGGGACAGTCTGGCTACACCTTC.

As concerns this clone: Other nucleotide sequences from this sample produce the same CDR3. V and J are TRBV5-1 and TRBJ2-1, with D perhaps TRBD2 (5 bases). CDR1 is SGHRS and CDR2 is YFSETQ in the germline V gene. Trimming cost V 0 bases and J 1 base, with 5 bases left between them. This CDR3 comprises 14 residues. The CDR3: CASSLAGSYNEQFF. The CDR3 DNA is TGCGCCAGCAGCTTGGCGGGATCCTACAATGAGCAGTTCTTC. Full variable domain (rest looked up from reference TRBV5-1 and TRBJ2-1): KAGVTQTPRYLIKTRGQQVTLSCSPISGHRSVSWYQQTPGQGLQFLFEYFSETQRNKGNFPGRFSGRQFSNSRSEMNVSTLELGDSALYLCASSLAGSYNEQFFGPGTRLTVL.

This rearrangement joins TRBV27 to TRBJ2-7; 8 bases are a match to TRBD1. The trim removed 4 bases at V and 2 bases at J, leaving 10 bases unmatched. This CDR3 spans 16 amino acids. From germline, CDR1 is MNHEY and CDR2 SMNVEV (reference sequence). Written as DNA, the CDR3 is TGTGCCAGCAGTTGGGGCCAGGGGGCGCATCCCTACGAGCAGTACTTC. Protein product: CASSWGQGAHPYEQYF.

V usage is TRBV25-1 and J usage is TRBJ2-2; D is undetermined. Between the trimmed V and J ends, which lost 11 bases and 0 bases, there was a span of 13 bases. The CDR3 is 14 amino acids. Germline CDR1 is MGHDK and CDR2 is SYGVNS. The CDR3 loop reads CAVQGFANTGELFF. The CDR3 DNA reads TGTGCCGTCCAAGGTTTCGCGAACACCGGGGAGCTGTTTTTT.

This clone was seen only once. J is TRBJ2-2 and V is TRBV10-1; 8 nucleotides align to TRBD1. The CDR3 runs to 17 residues. CDR1 and CDR2 from the germline V gene are WNHNN and SYGVQD (reference sequence). J lost 3 bases, V lost 3 bases, and 9 bases had no gene match. CDR3 in amino acids: CASSESRQGAYTGELFF. CDR3 nucleotides: TGCGCCAGCAGTGAAAGTAGGCAGGGGGCTTACACCGGGGAGCTGTTTTTT.

The chain couples TRBV27 to TRBJ2-5; possible D gene TRBD1, 5 bases. Germline CDR1 MNHEY, CDR2 SMNVEV (reference sequence). The germline V and J ends were trimmed by 3 bases and 2 bases, with 13 bases remaining between them. The CDR3 totals 15 residues. The CDR3 loop reads CASSLFRQGQETQYF. The CDR3 DNA is TGTGCCAGCAGTTTGTTCCGGCAGGGACAAGAGACCCAGTACTTC.

V gene TRBV7-2 combines with J gene TRBJ2-1; TRBD2 might be the D (6 bases). The CDR3 covers 13 residues. Deletions cut 1 base from V and 13 bases from J, with 14 bases between. Germline CDR1 and CDR2: SGHTA and FQGNSA. The CDR3, as DNA: TGTGCCAGCAGCTTAGGCGGGACTCAGCTTCAGTTCTTC. Translation: CASSLGGTQLQFF.

The chain employs TRBV9 and TRBJ2-5, with TRBD1 matching 11 bases. The CDR3 has 18 residues. Germline CDR1 SGDLS, CDR2 YYNGEE. V shed 4 bases and J 1 base; nucleotides not matched to a gene: 12. The CDR3 protein is CASSTGQGAGTSQETQYF. CDR3 DNA sequence: TGTGCCAGCAGCACCGGACAGGGGGCTGGGACTAGCCAAGAGACCCAGTACTTC. Filled out from reference TRBV9 and TRBJ2-5, the complete variable domain reads DSGVTQTPKHLITATGQRVTLRCSPRSGDLSVYWYQQSLDQGLQFLIQYYNGEERAKGNILERFSAQQFPDLHSELNLSSLELGDSALYFCASSTGQGAGTSQETQYFGPGTRLLVL.

The J gene is TRBJ2-7, the V gene TRBV6-1; D uncertain. The CDR3 runs to 15 residues. From germline, CDR1 is MNHNS and CDR2 SASEGT. The V end was cut by 1 base, the J end by 0 bases, with 10 bases between. The CDR3 is CASSEGVSSSYEQYF. The CDR3, as DNA: TGTGCCAGCAGTGAAGGTGTCAGTAGCTCCTACGAGCAGTACTTC.

The V and J genes are TRBV7-2 and TRBJ2-3; 8 positions match TRBD1. Per the germline V gene, CDR1 is SGHTA and CDR2 is FQGNSA. J gave up 7 bases and V 0 bases, and 12 bases lay outside the gene matches. The CDR3 runs to 17 residues. This chain's CDR3 is CASSLATGQGAPHTQYF. For the CDR3, the DNA is TGTGCCAGCAGCTTAGCGACGGGGCAGGGGGCACCCCATACGCAGTATTTT.

The chain uses TRBV6-1 and TRBJ2-7; D possibly uses TRBD1 or TRBD2 (5 bases each). The CDR3 is made up of 15 amino acids. The germline gives CDR1 MNHNS, CDR2 SASEGT. Trimming took off 4 bases at V and 10 bases at J, with 23 bases between the two ends. The CDR3 coding sequence is TGTGCCAGCAGTGTCATGGGGACCTCGCCGCGCGTACAGTACTTC. It yields the protein CASSVMGTSPRVQYF.

The chain recombines TRBV30 with TRBJ1-1; 8 bases line up with TRBD1. V dropped 3 bases and J dropped 1; count of bases not matched to a gene: 7. The V gene's germline CDR1 is GTSNPN and CDR2 SVGIG (reference sequence). This CDR3 comprises 15 residues. The CDR3 sequence is CAWSRQGQANTEAFF. DNA for the CDR3: TGTGCCTGGAGCAGACAGGGACAGGCGAACACTGAAGCTTTCTTT.

Remarks on this clone: Other nucleotide sequences from this sample produce the same CDR3. The chain combines TRBV2 with TRBJ2-5; D possibly corresponds to TRBD2 (6 bases). CDR3 length: 13 amino acids. The germline V gene encodes CDR1 SNHLY and CDR2 FYNNEI. The V and J ends lost 6 bases and 2 bases respectively, with 10 bases between them. In DNA, the CDR3 is TGTGCCAGCAGAAGGGGACTGCAAGAGACCCAGTACTTC. It specifies CASRRGLQETQYF.

This chain connects TRBV6-6 to TRBJ2-7; either TRBD1 or TRBD2 may fit D (5 bases each). The V gene lost 5 bases and the J gene lost 7 bases, with 21 bases spanning the gap. Looked up from germline, CDR1 is MNHNY and CDR2 is SVGAGI (reference sequence). The CDR3 is 15 residues long. Written as DNA, the CDR3 is TGTGCCAGCAGTACCCCCGTTGGGGGACGGAGGGAGCAGTACTTC. Translation: CASSTPVGGRREQYF.

The chain links TRBV21-1 to TRBJ1-2; the table gives TRBD1 as D, unverified against the DNA. TRBV21-1 is a recognized pseudogene. The CDR3 consists of 15 residues. Here the CDR3 reads CAREGQGAKDYGYTF. The CDR3 DNA reads as TGTGCCAGGGAGGGACAGGGGGCGAAAGACTATGGCTACACCTTC.

The CDR3 bases are TGCGCCAGCAGCTTGCAGCCGGGACAGGACGTTTGGAACACTGAAGCTTTCTTT. It encodes CASSLQPGQDVWNTEAFF. The genes are TRBV5-1 and TRBJ1-1; 8 nucleotides match TRBD1. Germline assignment: CDR1 SGHRS and CDR2 YFSETQ. After removal of 1 base from V and 1 base from J, the junction contained 12 bases not matched to a gene. The CDR3 extends over 18 amino acids.